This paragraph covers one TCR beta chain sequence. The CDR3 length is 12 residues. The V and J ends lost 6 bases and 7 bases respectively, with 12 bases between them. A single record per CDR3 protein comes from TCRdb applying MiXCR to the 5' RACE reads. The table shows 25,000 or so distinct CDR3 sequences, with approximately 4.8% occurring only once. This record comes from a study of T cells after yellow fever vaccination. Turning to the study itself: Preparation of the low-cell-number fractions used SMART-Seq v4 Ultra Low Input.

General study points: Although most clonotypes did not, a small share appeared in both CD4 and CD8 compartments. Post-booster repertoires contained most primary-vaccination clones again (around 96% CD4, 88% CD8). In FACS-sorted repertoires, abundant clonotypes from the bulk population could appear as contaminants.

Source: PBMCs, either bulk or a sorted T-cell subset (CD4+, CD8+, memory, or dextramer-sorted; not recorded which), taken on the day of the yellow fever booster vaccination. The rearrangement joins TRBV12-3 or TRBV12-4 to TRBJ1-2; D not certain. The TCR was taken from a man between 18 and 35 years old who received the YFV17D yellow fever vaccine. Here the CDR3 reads CASSRESGGYTF. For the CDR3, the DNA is TGTGCCAGCAGCCGCGAGTCGGGTGGCTACACCTTC.